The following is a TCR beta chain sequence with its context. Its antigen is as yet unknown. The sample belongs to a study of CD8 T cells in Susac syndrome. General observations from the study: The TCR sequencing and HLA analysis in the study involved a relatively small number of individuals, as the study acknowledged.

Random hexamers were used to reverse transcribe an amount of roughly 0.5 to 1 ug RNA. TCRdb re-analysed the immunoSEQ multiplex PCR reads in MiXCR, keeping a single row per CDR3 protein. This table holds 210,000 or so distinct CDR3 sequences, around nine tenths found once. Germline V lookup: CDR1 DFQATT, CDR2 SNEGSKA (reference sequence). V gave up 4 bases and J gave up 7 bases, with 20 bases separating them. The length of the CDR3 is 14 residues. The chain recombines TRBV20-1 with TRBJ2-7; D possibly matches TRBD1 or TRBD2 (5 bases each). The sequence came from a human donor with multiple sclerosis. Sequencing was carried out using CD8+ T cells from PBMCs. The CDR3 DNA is TGCAGTGCTACCGGGACCGGACCATCGGGGGAGCAGTACTTC. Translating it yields CSATGTGPSGEQYF.